Below are 5 T cell receptor beta chains sequenced from a single sample in a study of PD-L1 blockade in urothelial cancer. As to time point: peripheral blood 6 weeks after treatment start. Libraries were prepared by immunoSEQ multiplex PCR; TCRdb keeps only in-frame clonotypes and omits some of them. The sample comprises tens of thousands of clones, 91% of which are singletons, and about 11% rests with the top ten. Here the sequenced sample was PBMCs, taken around atezolizumab (anti-PD-L1) treatment. Receptors were obtained from a woman in her sixties or seventies with urothelial cancer.

The V and J genes are TRBV2 and TRBJ1-4, with TRBD1 as a possible D gene (5 bases). The CDR3 extends over 14 amino acids. Germline V gene data show CDR1 as SNHLY and CDR2 as FYNNEI. With 3 bases removed from V and 8 bases from J, the gap between germline ends came to 13 bases. The CDR3 is CASSDPRVREKLFF. In nucleotides, the CDR3 is TGTGCCAGCAGTGACCCCAGGGTACGGGAAAAACTGTTTTTT.

The chain links TRBV15 to TRBJ1-3; D is ambiguous. Germline V gene sequence: CDR1 LNHNV, CDR2 YYDKDF (reference sequence). The CDR3 runs 15 residues. Trimming took 3 bases from V and 4 from J, leaving 13 bases between them. The DNA for the CDR3 is TGTGCCACCAGCAGCGCCGCCGTGAGAGGAAACACCATATATTTT. Translating gives CATSSAAVRGNTIYF.

The genes are TRBV4-3 and TRBJ1-5; the D is unclear. The CDR3 loop spans 15 amino acids. CDR1 and CDR2 from the germline V gene are LGHNA and YSLEER. The V end was cut by 0 bases, the J end by 3 bases, with 9 bases between. In DNA form, the CDR3 reads TGCGCCAGCAGCCAAGAACGAGGGTTCAATCAGCCCCAGCATTTT. Translating it yields CASSQERGFNQPQHF.

This rearrangement joins TRBV7-9 to TRBJ2-3; D unresolved. Germline-derived CDR1 and CDR2 are SEHNR and FQNEAQ (reference sequence). The ends were cut back, 5 bases at V and 6 bases at J, with 12 bases in the middle. The CDR3 contains 13 residues. The DNA for the CDR3 is TGTGCCAGCAGCCCCACCCAAGAGGATACGCAGTATTTT. The encoded protein is CASSPTQEDTQYF. Full variable domain (rest looked up from reference TRBV7-9 and TRBJ2-3): DTGVSQNPRHKITKRGQNVTFRCDPISEHNRLYWYRQTLGQGPEFLTYFQNEAQLEKSRLLSDRFSAERPKGSFSTLEIQRTEQGDSAMYLCASSPTQEDTQYFGPGTRLTVL.

The CDR3 DNA follows: TGTGCCAGCAGCTTGTCGAGTGAGAATGAGCAGTTCTTC. Its protein is CASSLSSENEQFF. The rearrangement joins TRBV5-4 to TRBJ2-1, with unresolved D. The germline V gene encodes CDR1 SGHNT and CDR2 YYREEE (reference sequence). This CDR3 comprises 13 residues. V was shortened by 1 base and J by 7 bases, with 9 bases between the two germline ends.